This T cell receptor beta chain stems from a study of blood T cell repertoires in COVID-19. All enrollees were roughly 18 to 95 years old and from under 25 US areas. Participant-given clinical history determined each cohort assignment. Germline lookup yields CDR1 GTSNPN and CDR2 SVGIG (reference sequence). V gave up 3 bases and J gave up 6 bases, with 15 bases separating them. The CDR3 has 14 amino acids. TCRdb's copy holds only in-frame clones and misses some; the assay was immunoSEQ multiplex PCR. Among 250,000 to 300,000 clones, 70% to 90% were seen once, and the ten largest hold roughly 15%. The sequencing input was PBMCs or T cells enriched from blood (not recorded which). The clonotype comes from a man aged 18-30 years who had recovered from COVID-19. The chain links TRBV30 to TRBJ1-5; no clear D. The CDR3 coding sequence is TGTGCCTGGAGGGGCCCGGGAGGTCTTCAGCCCCAGCATTTT. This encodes CAWRGPGGLQPQHF.